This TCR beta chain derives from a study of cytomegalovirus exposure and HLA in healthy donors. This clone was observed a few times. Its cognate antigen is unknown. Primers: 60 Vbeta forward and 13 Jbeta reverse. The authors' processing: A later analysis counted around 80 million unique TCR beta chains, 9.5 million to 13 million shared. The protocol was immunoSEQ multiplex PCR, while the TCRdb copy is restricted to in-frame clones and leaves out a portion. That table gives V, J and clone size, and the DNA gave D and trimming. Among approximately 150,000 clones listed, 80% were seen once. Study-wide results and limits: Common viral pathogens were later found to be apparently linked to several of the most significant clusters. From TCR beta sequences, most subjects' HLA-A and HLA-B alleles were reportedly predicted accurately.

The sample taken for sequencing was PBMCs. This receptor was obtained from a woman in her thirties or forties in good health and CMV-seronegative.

The CDR3 here is CASSPDRAGYQETQYF. The CDR3 DNA follows: TGTGCCAGCAGCCCCGATCGGGCGGGGTACCAAGAGACCCAGTACTTC. The rearrangement links TRBV5-8 to TRBJ2-5; D may be TRBD2 (6 bases). CDR3 length equals 16 residues. Germline V gives CDR1 SGHTS, CDR2 YDEGEE. Trimming removed 4 bases at V and 0 bases at J, with 16 bases between.